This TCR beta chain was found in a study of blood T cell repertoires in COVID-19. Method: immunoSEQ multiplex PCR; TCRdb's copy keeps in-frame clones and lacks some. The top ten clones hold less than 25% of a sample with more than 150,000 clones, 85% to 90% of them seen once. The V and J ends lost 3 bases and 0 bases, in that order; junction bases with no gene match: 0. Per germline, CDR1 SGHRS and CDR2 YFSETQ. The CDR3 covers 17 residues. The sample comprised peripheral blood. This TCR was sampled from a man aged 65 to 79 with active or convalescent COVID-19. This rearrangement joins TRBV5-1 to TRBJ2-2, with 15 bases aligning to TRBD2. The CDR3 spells CASSWTSGRANTGELFF. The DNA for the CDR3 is TGCGCCAGCAGCTGGACTAGCGGGAGGGCGAACACCGGGGAGCTGTTTTTT.